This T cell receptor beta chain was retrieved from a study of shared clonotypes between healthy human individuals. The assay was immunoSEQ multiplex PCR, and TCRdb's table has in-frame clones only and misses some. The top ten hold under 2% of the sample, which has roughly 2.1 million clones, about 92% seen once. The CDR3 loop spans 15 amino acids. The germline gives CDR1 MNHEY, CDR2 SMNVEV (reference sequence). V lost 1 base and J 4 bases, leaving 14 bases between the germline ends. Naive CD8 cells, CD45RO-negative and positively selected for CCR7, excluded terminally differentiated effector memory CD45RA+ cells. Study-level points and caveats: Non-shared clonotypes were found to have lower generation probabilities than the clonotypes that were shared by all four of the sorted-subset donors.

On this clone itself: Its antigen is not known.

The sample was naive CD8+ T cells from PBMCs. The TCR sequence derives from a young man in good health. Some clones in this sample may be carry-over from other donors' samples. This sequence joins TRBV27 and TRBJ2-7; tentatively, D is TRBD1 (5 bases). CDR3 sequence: CASSLLPGQKYEQYF. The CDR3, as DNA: TGTGCCAGCAGTTTATTGCCAGGGCAAAAATACGAGCAGTACTTC.